This TCR beta chain emerged from a study of blood T cell repertoires in COVID-19. Germline V gene sequence: CDR1 LNHDA, CDR2 SQIVND (reference sequence). V lost 4 bases to trimming and J lost 5 bases; unmatched junction nucleotides: 8. The CDR3 is made up of 15 amino acids. Clones were sequenced by immunoSEQ multiplex PCR, and TCRdb holds only the in-frame ones, with some missing. This table has about 160,000 clones, approximately 90% appearing once. The sequence was obtained from a man under 40 with COVID-19, enrolled during active disease. The chain couples TRBV19 to TRBJ1-2; 9 bases match TRBD1. Sequencing was performed on peripheral blood. The CDR3 protein is CASSTQGAAEYGYTF. The CDR3 bases are TGTGCCAGTAGTACACAGGGGGCGGCTGAATATGGCTACACCTTC.